The sequence of this T cell receptor beta chain was determined in a study of T cells in Graves' hyperthyroidism and ophthalmopathy. The TCR beta CDR3 regions underwent amplification using RNA transcripts as the source. HTBI primers were the set used in a first-round RT-PCR of the TCR CDR3. TCRdb passed the multiplex PCR reads through MiXCR, listing each CDR3 protein once. This sample has around 300,000 distinct CDR3 sequences, with approximately 13% found just once. In the case of this clonotype: A much larger clone sits a single nucleotide away, making a read error possible.

Hyperthyroidism was newly diagnosed in patients aged 18 to 65 (duration under 2 months). V lost 8 bases and J 7 bases, leaving 11 bases between the germline ends. The CDR3 consists of 11 residues. In germline, CDR1 is MDHEN, CDR2 SYDVKM. The TCR was taken from a middle-aged woman with Graves' hyperthyroidism. The genes are TRBV28 and TRBJ1-1; no clear D gene. Sequencing was carried out using blood. The CDR3 DNA follows: TGTGCCAGCCAGTGGACCTTTGAAGCTTTCTTT. Protein: CASQWTFEAFF.